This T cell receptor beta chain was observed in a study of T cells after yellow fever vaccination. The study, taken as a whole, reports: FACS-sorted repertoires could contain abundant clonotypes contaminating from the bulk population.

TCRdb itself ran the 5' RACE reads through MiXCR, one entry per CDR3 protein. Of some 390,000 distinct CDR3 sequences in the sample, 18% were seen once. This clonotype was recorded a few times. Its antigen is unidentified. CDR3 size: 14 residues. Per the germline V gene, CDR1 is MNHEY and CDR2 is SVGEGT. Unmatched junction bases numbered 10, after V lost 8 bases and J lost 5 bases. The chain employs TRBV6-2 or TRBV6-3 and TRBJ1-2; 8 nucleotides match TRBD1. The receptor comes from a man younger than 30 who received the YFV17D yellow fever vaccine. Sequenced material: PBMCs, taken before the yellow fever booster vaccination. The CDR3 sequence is CASVDRENGYGYTF. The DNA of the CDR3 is TGTGCCAGCGTGGACAGGGAGAATGGTTATGGCTACACCTTC.